Many counts were recorded for the clone carrying this T cell receptor (beta chain). These data are taken from a study of human T cells and chemical hapten exposure. The sample's time point: patch test 1, 2 weeks after DPC sensitization. Treatment here: therapeutic diphenylcyclopropenone sensitization with weekly scalp DPC. Prior to each patch test being applied, blood was drawn. TCRdb reprocessed the RACE reads with MiXCR, giving one entry per CDR3 protein. The sample comprises about 71,000 distinct CDR3 sequences, roughly 9.8% of which are singletons, and 3.3% rests with the top ten. Trimming removed 6 bases at V and 8 bases at J, with 19 bases between. The CDR3 length is 14 residues. CDR1 and CDR2 from the germline V gene are MNHEY and SVGEGT.

Sample: whole blood, taken in connection with sensitization to the hapten diphenylcyclopropenone (DPC). This TCR was recovered from a woman aged 40 to 50 with alopecia areata. Some clones in this sample may be carry-over from other donors' samples. V usage is TRBV6-2 or TRBV6-3 and J usage is TRBJ1-2; D gene ambiguous. The CDR3 DNA reads TGTGCCAGCAGCTCCCGGGCCCTCCAACTAGGCTACACCTTC. Translated, it gives CASSSRALQLGYTF.